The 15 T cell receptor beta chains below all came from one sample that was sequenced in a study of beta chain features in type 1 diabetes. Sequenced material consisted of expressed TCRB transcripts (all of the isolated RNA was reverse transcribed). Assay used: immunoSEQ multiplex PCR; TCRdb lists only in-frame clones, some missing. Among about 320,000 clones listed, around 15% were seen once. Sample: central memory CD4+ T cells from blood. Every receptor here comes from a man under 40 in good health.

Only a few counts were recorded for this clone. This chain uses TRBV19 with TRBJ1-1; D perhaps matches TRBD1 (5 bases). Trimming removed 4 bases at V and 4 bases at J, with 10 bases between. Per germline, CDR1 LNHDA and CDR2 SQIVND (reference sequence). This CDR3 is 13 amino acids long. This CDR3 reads CASSTRVATEAFF. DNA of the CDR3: TGTGCCAGTAGTACCAGGGTGGCCACTGAAGCTTTCTTT. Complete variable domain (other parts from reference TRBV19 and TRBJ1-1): DGGITQSPKYLFRKEGQNVTLSCEQNLNHDAMYWYRQDPGQGLRLIYYSQIVNDFQKGDIAEGYSVSREKKESFPLTVTSAQKNPTAFYLCASSTRVATEAFFGQGTRLTVV.

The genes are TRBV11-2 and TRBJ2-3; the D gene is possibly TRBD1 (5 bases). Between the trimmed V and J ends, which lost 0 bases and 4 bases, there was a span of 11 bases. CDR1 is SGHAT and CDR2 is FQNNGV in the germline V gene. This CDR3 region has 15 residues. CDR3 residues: CASSLDLTVADTQYF. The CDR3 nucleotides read TGTGCCAGCAGCTTAGATCTGACAGTAGCAGATACGCAGTATTTT.

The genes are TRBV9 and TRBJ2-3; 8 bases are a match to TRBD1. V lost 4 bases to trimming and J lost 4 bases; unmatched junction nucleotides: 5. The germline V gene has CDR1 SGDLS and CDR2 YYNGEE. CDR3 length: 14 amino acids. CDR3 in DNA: TGTGCCAGCAGCCAAGGACAGGGCCCAGATACGCAGTATTTT. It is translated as CASSQGQGPDTQYF.

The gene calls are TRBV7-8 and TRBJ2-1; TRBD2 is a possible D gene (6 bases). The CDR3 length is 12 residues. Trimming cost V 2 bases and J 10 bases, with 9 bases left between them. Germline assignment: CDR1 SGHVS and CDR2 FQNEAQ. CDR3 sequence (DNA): TGTGCCAGCAGCTTAAGGGCGGGGGAGCAGTTCTTC. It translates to CASSLRAGEQFF.

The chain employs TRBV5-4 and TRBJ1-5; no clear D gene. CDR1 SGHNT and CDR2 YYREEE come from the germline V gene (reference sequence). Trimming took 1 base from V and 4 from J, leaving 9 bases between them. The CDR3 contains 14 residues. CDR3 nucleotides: TGTGCCAGCAGCTTGAAGGGTTTTAATCAGCCCCAGCATTTT. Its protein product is CASSLKGFNQPQHF.

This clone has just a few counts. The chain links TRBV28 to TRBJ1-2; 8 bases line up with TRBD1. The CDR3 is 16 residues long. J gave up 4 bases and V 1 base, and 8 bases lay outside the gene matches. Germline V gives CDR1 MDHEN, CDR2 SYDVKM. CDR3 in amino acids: CASSLSGTGRVYGYTF. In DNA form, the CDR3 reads TGTGCCAGCAGTTTATCGGGGACAGGCCGAGTCTATGGCTACACCTTC.

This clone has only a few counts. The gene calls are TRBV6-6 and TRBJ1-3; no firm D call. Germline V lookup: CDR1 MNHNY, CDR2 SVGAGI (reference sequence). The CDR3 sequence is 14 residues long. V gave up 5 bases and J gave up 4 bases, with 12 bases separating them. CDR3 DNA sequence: TGTGCCAGCAGTCCAGCCTCTCGAGGAAACACCATATATTTT. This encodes CASSPASRGNTIYF.

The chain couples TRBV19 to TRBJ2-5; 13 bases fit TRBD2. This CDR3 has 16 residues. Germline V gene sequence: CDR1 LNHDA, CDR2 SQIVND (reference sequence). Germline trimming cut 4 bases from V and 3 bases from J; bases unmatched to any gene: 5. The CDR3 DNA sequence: TGTGCCAGTAGTACCTCCGGGACTAGCGGGGAAGAGACCCAGTACTTC. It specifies CASSTSGTSGEETQYF.

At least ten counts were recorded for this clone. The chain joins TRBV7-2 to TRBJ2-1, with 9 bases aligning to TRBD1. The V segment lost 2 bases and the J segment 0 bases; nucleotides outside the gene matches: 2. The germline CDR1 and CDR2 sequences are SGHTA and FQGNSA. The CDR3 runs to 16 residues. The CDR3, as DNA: TGTGCCAGCAGCTTAACGGACAGGGGCTCCTACAATGAGCAGTTCTTC. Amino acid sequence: CASSLTDRGSYNEQFF.

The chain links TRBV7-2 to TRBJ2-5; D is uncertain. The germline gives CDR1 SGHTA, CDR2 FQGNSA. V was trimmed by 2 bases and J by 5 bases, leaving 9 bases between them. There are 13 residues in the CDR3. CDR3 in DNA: TGTGCCAGCAGCTTATCAGCGCGGGAGACCCAGTACTTC. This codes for CASSLSARETQYF.

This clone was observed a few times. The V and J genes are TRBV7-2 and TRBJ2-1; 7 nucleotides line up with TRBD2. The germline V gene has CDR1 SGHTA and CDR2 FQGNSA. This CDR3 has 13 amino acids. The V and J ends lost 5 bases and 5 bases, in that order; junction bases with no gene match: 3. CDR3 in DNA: TGTGCCAGCAGCCCTGGGACTAACAATGAGCAGTTCTTC. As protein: CASSPGTNNEQFF. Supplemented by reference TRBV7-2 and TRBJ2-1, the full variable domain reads GAGVSQSPSNKVTEKGKDVELRCDPISGHTALYWYRQSLGQGLEFLIYFQGNSAPDKSGLPSDRFSAERTGGSVSTLTIQRTQQEDSAVYLCASSPGTNNEQFFGPGTRLTVL.

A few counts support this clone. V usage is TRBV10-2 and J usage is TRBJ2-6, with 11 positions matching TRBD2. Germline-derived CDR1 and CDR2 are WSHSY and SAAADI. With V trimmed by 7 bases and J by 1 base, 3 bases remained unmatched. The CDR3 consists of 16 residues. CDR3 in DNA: TGCGCCAGCACCGCTAGCGGGGGGTCTGGGGCCAACGTCCTGACTTTC. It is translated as CASTASGGSGANVLTF.

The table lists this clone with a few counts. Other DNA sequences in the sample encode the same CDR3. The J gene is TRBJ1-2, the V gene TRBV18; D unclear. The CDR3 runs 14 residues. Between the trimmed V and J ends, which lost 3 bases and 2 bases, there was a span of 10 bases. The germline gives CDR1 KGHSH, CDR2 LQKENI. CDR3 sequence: CASSPSRENYGYTF. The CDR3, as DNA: TGTGCCAGCTCACCCTCAAGGGAAAACTATGGCTACACCTTC.

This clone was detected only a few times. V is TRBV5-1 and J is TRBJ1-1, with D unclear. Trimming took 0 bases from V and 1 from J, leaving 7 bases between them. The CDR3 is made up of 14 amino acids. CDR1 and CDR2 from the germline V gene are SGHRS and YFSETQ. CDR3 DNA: TGCGCCAGCAGCTTGGTCCCGGAGAACACTGAAGCTTTCTTT. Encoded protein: CASSLVPENTEAFF.

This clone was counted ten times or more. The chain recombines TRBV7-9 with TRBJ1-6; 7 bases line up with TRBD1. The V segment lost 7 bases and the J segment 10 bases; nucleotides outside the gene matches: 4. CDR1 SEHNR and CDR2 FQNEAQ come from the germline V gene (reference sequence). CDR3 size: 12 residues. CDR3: CASNQGGSPLHF. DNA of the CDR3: TGTGCCAGCAACCAGGGGGGATCACCCCTCCACTTT. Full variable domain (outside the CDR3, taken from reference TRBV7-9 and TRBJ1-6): DTGVSQNPRHKITKRGQNVTFRCDPISEHNRLYWYRQTLGQGPEFLTYFQNEAQLEKSRLLSDRFSAERPKGSFSTLEIQRTEQGDSAMYLCASNQGGSPLHFGNGTRLTVT.